This TCR beta chain is drawn from a study of blood T cells in healthy people across ages. CDR3 size: 18 residues. Germline CDR1 reads SGHTA; CDR2 reads FQGTGA. V lost 1 base and J lost 6; bases outside the gene matches: 11. The use of a sample-barcoded 5' primer and a J-beta primer mix characterized a second PCR of 7 to 11 cycles. Paired-end reads containing CDR3 totaled no fewer than 2.5 million for each sample. One entry per CDR3 protein results from TCRdb running MiXCR on the 5' RACE reads. The sample consists of hundreds of thousands of distinct CDR3 sequences, roughly three fifths of them appearing once.

The rearrangement joins TRBV7-3 to TRBJ2-2, with TRBD2 identical over 10 bases. The sequence was collected from a man between 35 and 55 years old in good health. The sequenced sample consisted of blood. Here the CDR3 DNA reads TGTGCCAGCAGCTTAATGCCCAGCGGGGGGGCCGTGGCCGGGGAGCTGTTTTTT. Amino acid sequence: CASSLMPSGGAVAGELFF. Together with reference TRBV7-3 and TRBJ2-2, the CDR3 gives the full variable domain: GAGVSQTPSNKVTEKGKYVELRCDPISGHTALYWYRQSLGQGPEFLIYFQGTGAADDSGLPNDRFFAVRPEGSVSTLKIQRTERGDSAVYLCASSLMPSGGAVAGELFFGEGSRLTVL.